The source of this T cell receptor beta chain is a study of blood T cell repertoires in COVID-19. Whole-study context: PBMCs, B-cell-depleted T cells, or T cells were the source of the cDNA or gDNA that made up the material.

Assay used: immunoSEQ multiplex PCR; TCRdb lists only in-frame clones, some missing. The table records about 23,000 clones, approximately 86% of them present only once. In germline, CDR1 is WNHNN, CDR2 SYGVQD (reference sequence). After removal of 6 bases from V and 1 base from J, the junction contained 6 bases not matched to a gene. The CDR3 runs to 16 residues. Input material: peripheral blood. This chain uses TRBV10-1 with TRBJ2-3, with 11 bases identical to TRBD2. This receptor was identified in a human donor with acute or convalescent COVID-19. The donor label of this sample is uncertain. The CDR3 bases are TGCGCCAGCAGCGTAACGACTAGCGGGGGCACAGATACGCAGTATTTT. This codes for CASSVTTSGGTDTQYF.